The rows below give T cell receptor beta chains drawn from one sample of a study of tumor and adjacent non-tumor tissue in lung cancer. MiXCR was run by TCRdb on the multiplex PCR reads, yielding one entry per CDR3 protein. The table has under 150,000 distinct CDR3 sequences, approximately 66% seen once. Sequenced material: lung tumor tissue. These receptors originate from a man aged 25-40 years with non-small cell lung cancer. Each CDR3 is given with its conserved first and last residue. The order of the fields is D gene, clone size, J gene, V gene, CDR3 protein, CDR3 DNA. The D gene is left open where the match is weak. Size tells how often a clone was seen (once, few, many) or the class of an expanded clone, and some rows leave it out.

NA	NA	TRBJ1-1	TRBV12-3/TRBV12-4	CASTGGPMDTEAFF	TGTGCCAGCACCGGTGGGCCGATGGACACTGAAGCTTTCTTT
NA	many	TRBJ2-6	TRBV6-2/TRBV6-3	CASSLQSSGANVLTF	TGTGCCAGCAGTTTACAGTCGTCTGGGGCCAACGTCCTGACTTTC
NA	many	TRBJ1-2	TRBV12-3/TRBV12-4	CASSTLDGYYGYTF	TGTGCCAGCAGTACACTAGACGGGTACTATGGCTACACCTTC
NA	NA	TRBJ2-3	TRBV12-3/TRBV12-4	CASSQWSTTHTQYF	TGTGCCAGCAGCCAATGGTCGACCACACATACGCAGTATTTT
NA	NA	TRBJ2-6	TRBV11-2	CGSSFVAQRSGANVLTF	TGTGGCAGCAGCTTTGTCGCCCAGCGATCTGGGGCCAACGTCCTGACTTTC
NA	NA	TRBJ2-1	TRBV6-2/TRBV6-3	CASSYRGASYNEQFF	TGTGCCAGCAGTTACAGGGGGGCCTCCTACAATGAGCAGTTCTTC
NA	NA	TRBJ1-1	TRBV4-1	CASSQPTQTDLNIEGFF	TGCGCCAGCAGCCAACCTACCCAGACAGACTTGAACATTGAAGGTTTCTTT
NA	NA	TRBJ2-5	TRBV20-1	CGARDRVNQETQYF	TGCGGTGCTAGAGATCGGGTAAACCAAGAGACCCAATACTTC
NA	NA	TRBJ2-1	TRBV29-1	CSVEDGGGWCEQFF	TGCAGTGTTGAAGACGGCGGAGGATGGTGTGAGCAGTTCTTC
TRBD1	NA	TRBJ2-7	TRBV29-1	CTVEGQSYEQYF	TGCACTGTCGAGGGACAGTCCTACGAGCAGTACTTC
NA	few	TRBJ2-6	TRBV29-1	CSVGAQDSGTNVLTF	TGCAGCGTTGGAGCCCAAGACTCTGGGACCAACGTCCTGACTTTC
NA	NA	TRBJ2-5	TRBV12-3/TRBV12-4	CASSLVGSSQETQYF	TGTGCCAGCAGTTTAGTGGGGAGCTCTCAAGAGACCCAGTACTTC
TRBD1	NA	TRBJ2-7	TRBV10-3	CAINEISDRSSYEHYF	TGTGCCATCAATGAGATATCGGACAGGAGCTCCTACGAGCACTACTTC
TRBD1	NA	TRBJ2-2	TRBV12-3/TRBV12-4	CAWQGADTVELFF	TGCGCCTGGCAGGGGGCGGACACCGTGGAGCTGTTTTTT
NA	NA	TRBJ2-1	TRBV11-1	CASSLVGGIYNEQFF	TGCGCCAGTAGCTTAGTGGGAGGTATCTACAATGAGCAGTTCTTC
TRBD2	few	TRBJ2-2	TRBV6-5	CASGTSGFQGELFF	TGTGCCAGCGGGACTAGCGGGTTCCAGGGGGAGCTGTTTTTT
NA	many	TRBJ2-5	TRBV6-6	CASSYISVQETQYF	TGTGCCAGCAGTTACATCAGCGTTCAAGAGACCCAGTACTTC
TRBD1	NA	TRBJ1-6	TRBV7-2	CASSLSVQGSASPLHF	TGTGCCAGCAGCTTATCCGTACAGGGGTCGGCGTCACCCCTCCACTTT
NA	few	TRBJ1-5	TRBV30	CAWSGYSNQPQHF	TGTGCCTGGAGTGGTTATAGCAATCAGCCCCAGCATTTT
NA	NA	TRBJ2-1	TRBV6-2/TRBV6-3	CASNLVHPNEQFF	TGTGCCAGCAACCTTGTCCACCCCAATGAGCAGTTCTTC
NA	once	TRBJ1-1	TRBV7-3	CASSLSSANTEAFF	TGTGCCAGCAGCTTAAGTTCGGCCAACACTGAAGCTTTCTTT
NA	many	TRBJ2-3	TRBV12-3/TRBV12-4	CASSLSSPAQYF	TGTGCCAGCAGTTTAAGTTCTCCAGCGCAGTATTTT
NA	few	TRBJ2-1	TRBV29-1	CSVEDGGWWYEQFF	TGCAGCGTTGAAGACGGTGGGTGGTGGTATGAGCAGTTCTTC
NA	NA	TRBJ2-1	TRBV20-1	CNARDAWGYNEQFF	TGCAACGCTAGAGATGCCTGGGGATATAATGAGCAGTTCTTC
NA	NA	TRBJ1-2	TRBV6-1	CARRVGWRSRYGYTF	TGTGCCAGGAGGGTGGGGTGGAGAAGTAGGTACGGCTACACCTTC
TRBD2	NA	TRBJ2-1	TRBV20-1	CSAKETTSGRNEQFF	TGCAGTGCTAAAGAAACCACTAGCGGCCGCAATGAGCAGTTCTTC
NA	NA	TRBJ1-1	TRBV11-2	CASSLGGGRQNTEAFF	TGTGCCAGCAGCTTAGGTGGGGGACGGCAGAACACTGAAGCCTTCTTT
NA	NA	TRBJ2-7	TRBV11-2	CASCLELGEEQYF	TGCGCCAGCTGCTTAGAGCTGGGGGAGGAACAGTACTTC
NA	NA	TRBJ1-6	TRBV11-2	CASSNARSRGGSYNPLLNF	TGTGCCAGCAGCAACGCTAGGTCCAGGGGTGGCTCCTATAATCCACTCCTCAACTTT
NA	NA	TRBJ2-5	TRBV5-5	CASSNGGRETQYF	TGTGCCAGCAGTAACGGGGGGCGGGAGACCCAGTACTTC
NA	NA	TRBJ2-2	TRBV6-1	CVTGAWATGELFF	TGTGTCACCGGAGCGTGGGCCACCGGGGAGCTGTTTTTT
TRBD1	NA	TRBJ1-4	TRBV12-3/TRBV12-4	CASSFEGGATNERLFF	TGTGCCAGCAGTTTTGAAGGGGGCGCAACTAACGAAAGACTGTTTTTT
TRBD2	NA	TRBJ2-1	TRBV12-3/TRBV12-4	CASSLGGTEYNEQFF	TGCGCCAGCAGTTTGGGGGGGACTGAGTACAATGAGCAGTTCTTC